The following is a T cell receptor beta chain sequence with its context. The record originates from a study of control samples from healthy donors and cancer patients. The CDR3 loop spans 14 amino acids. Germline-derived CDR1 and CDR2 are SGHDN and FVKESK. V shed 3 bases and J shed 2 bases, with 10 bases lying between them. Repertoires were generated with immunoSEQ multiplex PCR, while TCRdb's copy carries only in-frame clones and drops some. The table records about 140,000 clones, more than 90% of them present only once. This chain connects TRBV14 to TRBJ2-5; tentative D call: TRBD1 (6 bases). This receptor was obtained from a man aged 25-45 years in good health. The sequencing sample was made of blood. The CDR3 spells CASSQGHPQETQYF. The CDR3 bases are TGTGCCAGCAGCCAGGGACACCCTCAAGAGACCCAGTACTTC. Drawing the rest from reference TRBV14 and TRBJ2-5, the complete variable domain is EAGVTQFPSHSVIEKGQTVTLRCDPISGHDNLYWYRRVMGKEIKFLLHFVKESKQDESGMPNNRFLAERTGGTYSTLKVQPAELEDSGVYFCASSQGHPQETQYFGPGTRLLVL.